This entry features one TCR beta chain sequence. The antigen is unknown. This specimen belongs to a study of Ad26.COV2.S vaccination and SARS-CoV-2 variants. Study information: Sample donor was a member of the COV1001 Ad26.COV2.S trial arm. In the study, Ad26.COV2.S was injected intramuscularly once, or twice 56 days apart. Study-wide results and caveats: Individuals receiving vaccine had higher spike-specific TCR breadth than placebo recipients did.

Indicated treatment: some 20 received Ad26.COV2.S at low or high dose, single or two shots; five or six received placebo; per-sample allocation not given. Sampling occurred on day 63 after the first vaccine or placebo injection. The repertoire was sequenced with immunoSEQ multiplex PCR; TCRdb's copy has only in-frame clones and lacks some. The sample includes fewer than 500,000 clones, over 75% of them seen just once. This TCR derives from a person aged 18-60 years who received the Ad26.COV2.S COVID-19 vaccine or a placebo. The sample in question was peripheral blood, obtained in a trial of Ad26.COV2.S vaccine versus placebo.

Here the CDR3 DNA reads TGCGCCAGCAGCCAAAACAGGGGAAAGTCCTACAATGAGCAGTTCTTC. Encoded protein: CASSQNRGKSYNEQFF. This chain joins TRBV4-1 and TRBJ2-1; 7 positions agree with TRBD1. CDR1 MGHRA and CDR2 YSYEKL come from the germline V gene. The CDR3 covers 16 residues. The J segment lost 1 base and the V segment lost 2 bases, leaving 5 bases of the junction unmatched.